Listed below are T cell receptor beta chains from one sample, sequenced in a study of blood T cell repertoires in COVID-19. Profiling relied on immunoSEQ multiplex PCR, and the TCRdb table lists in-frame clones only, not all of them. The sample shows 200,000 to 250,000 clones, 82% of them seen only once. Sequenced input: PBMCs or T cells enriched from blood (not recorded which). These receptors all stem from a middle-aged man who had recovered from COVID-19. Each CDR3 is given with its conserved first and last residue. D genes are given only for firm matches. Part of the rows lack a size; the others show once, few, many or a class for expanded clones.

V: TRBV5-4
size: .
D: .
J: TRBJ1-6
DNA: TGTGCCAGCAGCCCGGAGTATGGTGGTTCACCCCTCCACTTT
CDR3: CASSPEYGGSPLHF

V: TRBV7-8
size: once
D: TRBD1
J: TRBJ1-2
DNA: TGTGCCAGCAGCGCTAGGACAGGGTTCGGCTACACCTTC
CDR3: CASSARTGFGYTF

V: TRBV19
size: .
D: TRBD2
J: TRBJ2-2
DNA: TGTGCCAGTACTCCGACTAGCGGGAGGGCCATCGGGGAGCTGTTTTTT
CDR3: CASTPTSGRAIGELFF

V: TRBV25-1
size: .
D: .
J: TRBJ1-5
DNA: TGTGCCAGCAGTGAATCGGAGAAGCCCCAGCATTTT
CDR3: CASSESEKPQHF

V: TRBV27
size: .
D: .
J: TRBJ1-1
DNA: TGTGCCAGCAGTTTTAATGGCATGAACACTGAAGCTTTCTTT
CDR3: CASSFNGMNTEAFF

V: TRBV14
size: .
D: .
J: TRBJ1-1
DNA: TGTGCCAGCAGCCCGCAGGGGTTGTACACTGAAGCTTTCTTT
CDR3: CASSPQGLYTEAFF

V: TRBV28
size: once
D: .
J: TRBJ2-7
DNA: TGTGCCAGCATCAATAGCGGCTCTCATCGCAACGAGCAGTACTTC
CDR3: CASINSGSHRNEQYF

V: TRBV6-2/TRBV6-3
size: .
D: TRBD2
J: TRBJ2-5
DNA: TGTGCCAGCAGTTACTCGACTCGGACTAGGACTGAGACCCAGTACTTC
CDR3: CASSYSTRTRTETQYF

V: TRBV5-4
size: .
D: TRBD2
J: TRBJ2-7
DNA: TGTGCCAGCAGCCAAACTAGCGGGTACACCTACGAGCAGTACTTC
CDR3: CASSQTSGYTYEQYF

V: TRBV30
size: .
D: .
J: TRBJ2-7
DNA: TGTGCCTGGAGTGTACTTTTGGGGGGGCGGAACGAGCAGTACTTC
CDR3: CAWSVLLGGRNEQYF

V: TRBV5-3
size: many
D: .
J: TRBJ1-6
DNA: TGTGCCAGAAGCTCACAGGGTTGCCATAATTCACCCCTCCACTTT
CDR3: CARSSQGCHNSPLHF

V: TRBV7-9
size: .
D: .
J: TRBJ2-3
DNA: TGTGCCACGTTACGAAGGGAGATCACAGATACGCAGTATTTT
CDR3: CATLRREITDTQYF

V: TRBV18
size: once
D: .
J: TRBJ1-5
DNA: TGTGCCAGCTCACCTATTAGCGGGGTGAATGATCAGCCCCAGCATTTT
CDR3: CASSPISGVNDQPQHF

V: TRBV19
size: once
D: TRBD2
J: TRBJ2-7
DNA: TGTGCCAGTAGTACCGGGACTAGCGGGTACGAGCAGTACTTC
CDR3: CASSTGTSGYEQYF

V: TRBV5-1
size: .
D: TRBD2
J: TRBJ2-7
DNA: TGCGCCAGCAGCTTGGCCGACCCAACTAGCGGGAGGTCCTACGAGCAGTACTTC
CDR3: CASSLADPTSGRSYEQYF

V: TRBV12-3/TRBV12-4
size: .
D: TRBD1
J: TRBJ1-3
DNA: TGTGCCAGCAGTGGACAGGTTGGGAACACCATATATTTT
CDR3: CASSGQVGNTIYF

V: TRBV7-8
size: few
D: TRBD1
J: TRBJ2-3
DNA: TGTGCCAGCAGCTCAGCAGGGGGCGAGAGAGATACGCAGTATTTT
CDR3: CASSSAGGERDTQYF

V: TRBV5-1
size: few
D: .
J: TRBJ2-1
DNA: TGCGCCAGCAGCCGCGGGGCTAACAATGAGCAGTTCTTC
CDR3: CASSRGANNEQFF

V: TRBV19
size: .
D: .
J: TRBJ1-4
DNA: TGTGCCAGTAAGGGCCCGTCAGACTATAATGAAAAACTGTTTTTT
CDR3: CASKGPSDYNEKLFF

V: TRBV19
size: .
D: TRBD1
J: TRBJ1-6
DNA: TGTGCCAGTAGACAACAGGGGACCTATAATTCACCCCTCCACTTT
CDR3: CASRQQGTYNSPLHF

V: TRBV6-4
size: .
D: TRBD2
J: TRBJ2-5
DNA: TGTGCCAGCAGTCGACTAGCGGGAGACCAAGAGACCCAGTACTTC
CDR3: CASSRLAGDQETQYF

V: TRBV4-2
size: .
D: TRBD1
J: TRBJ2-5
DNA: TGTGCCAGCAGCCAAGACCCTGGACAGGGCGTCCGCGAGACCCAGTACTTC
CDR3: CASSQDPGQGVRETQYF

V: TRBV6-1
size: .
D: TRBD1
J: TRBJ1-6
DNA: TGTGCCAGCAGTGAAGGAGGGGGCACTGGCTCACCCCTCCACTTT
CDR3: CASSEGGGTGSPLHF

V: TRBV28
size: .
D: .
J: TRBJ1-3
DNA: TGTGCCAGCAGTTTAGCCCAGGGCAACACCATATATTTT
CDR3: CASSLAQGNTIYF

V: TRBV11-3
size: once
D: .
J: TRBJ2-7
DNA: TGTGCCAGCAGCTCAAGGGACACCCACGAGCAGTACTTC
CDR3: CASSSRDTHEQYF

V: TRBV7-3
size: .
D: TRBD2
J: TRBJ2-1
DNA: TGTGCCAGCAGCCCATTAGCGGGGGGCTCGTACAATGAGCAGTTCTTC
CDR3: CASSPLAGGSYNEQFF

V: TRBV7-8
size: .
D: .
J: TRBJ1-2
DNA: TGTGCCAGCAGCTTAGTGGACATTTTCAACTATGGCTACACCTTC
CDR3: CASSLVDIFNYGYTF

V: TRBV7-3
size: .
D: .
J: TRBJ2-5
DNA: TGTGCCAGCAGCGCCGCGGTGGCGGAGACCCAGTACTTC
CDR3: CASSAAVAETQYF

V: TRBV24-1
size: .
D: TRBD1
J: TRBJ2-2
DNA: TGTGCCACCAGTGATTCCGGGACAGGGAAGACCGGGGAGCTGTTTTTT
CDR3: CATSDSGTGKTGELFF

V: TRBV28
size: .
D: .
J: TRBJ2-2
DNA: TGTGCCAGCGGACGACTAGTTAGCGACACCGGGGAGCTGTTTTTT
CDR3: CASGRLVSDTGELFF